These T cell receptor beta chains were read from a single sample in a study of memory CD4+ T cells and cytomegalovirus serostatus. Clones were read by immunoSEQ multiplex PCR, and TCRdb kept only the in-frame ones, dropping some. The profile shows about 50,000 clones, roughly four fifths of them singletons. Sequencing input: memory CD4+ T cells from blood. The receptors were gathered from an adult in good health and CMV-seronegative. CDR3s include the opening cysteine and the closing phenylalanine or tryptophan. The order of the fields is J gene, clone size, D gene, V gene, CDR3 protein, CDR3 DNA. A D gene is named only where the DNA matches it firmly. Not every row has a clone size; where given, it reads once, few, many or a size class.

j_gene: TRBJ2-1; abundance: -; d_gene: -; v_gene: TRBV27; CDR3aa: CASSFSSSFGNEQFF; CDR3nt: TGTGCCAGCAGTTTTTCTTCTTCTTTCGGAAATGAGCAGTTCTTC
j_gene: TRBJ2-5; abundance: -; d_gene: -; v_gene: TRBV6-1; CDR3aa: CASSENPNYQETQYF; CDR3nt: TGTGCCAGCAGTGAGAACCCAAACTACCAAGAGACCCAGTACTTC
j_gene: TRBJ2-2; abundance: -; d_gene: TRBD2; v_gene: TRBV4-2; CDR3aa: CASSQGGGGNTGELFF; CDR3nt: TGTGCCAGCAGCCAAGGGGGCGGGGGGAACACCGGGGAGCTGTTTTTT
j_gene: TRBJ1-1; abundance: -; d_gene: TRBD1; v_gene: TRBV29-1; CDR3aa: CSAPGQGARTEAFF; CDR3nt: TGCAGCGCCCCGGGACAGGGGGCGCGAACTGAAGCTTTCTTT
j_gene: TRBJ1-4; abundance: -; d_gene: -; v_gene: TRBV18; CDR3aa: CASSPPLIGAAKATNEKLFF; CDR3nt: TGTGCCAGCTCACCACCTCTAATCGGGGCAGCAAAAGCAACTAATGAAAAACTGTTTTTT
j_gene: TRBJ1-3; abundance: once; d_gene: -; v_gene: TRBV20-1; CDR3aa: CSARMGNTIYF; CDR3nt: TGCAGTGCTCGAATGGGAAACACCATATATTTT
j_gene: TRBJ2-1; abundance: -; d_gene: -; v_gene: TRBV4-1; CDR3aa: CASSQESVQPYNEQFF; CDR3nt: TGCGCCAGCAGCCAAGAATCAGTCCAACCTTACAATGAGCAGTTCTTC
j_gene: TRBJ1-2; abundance: -; d_gene: -; v_gene: TRBV6-5; CDR3aa: CASSSSQRGGDYGYTF; CDR3nt: TGTGCCAGCAGTTCCTCACAGAGGGGAGGTGACTATGGCTACACCTTC
j_gene: TRBJ2-2; abundance: -; d_gene: TRBD2; v_gene: TRBV19; CDR3aa: CASRIGTSPGELFF; CDR3nt: TGTGCCAGTAGAATCGGGACTAGCCCCGGGGAGCTGTTTTTT
j_gene: TRBJ1-3; abundance: few; d_gene: -; v_gene: TRBV7-2; CDR3aa: CASSLNAGAGSGNTIYF; CDR3nt: TGTGCCAGCAGCCTAAACGCCGGGGCCGGCTCTGGAAACACCATATATTTT
j_gene: TRBJ2-3; abundance: -; d_gene: TRBD2; v_gene: TRBV5-4; CDR3aa: CASSAGGLGGDTQYF; CDR3nt: TGTGCCAGCAGCGCGGGGGGTCTGGGCGGAGATACGCAGTATTTT
j_gene: TRBJ2-3; abundance: -; d_gene: -; v_gene: TRBV5-6; CDR3aa: CASSEDLATRADTQYF; CDR3nt: TGTGCCAGCAGCGAGGACTTAGCGACCCGCGCGGATACGCAGTATTTT
j_gene: TRBJ2-1; abundance: -; d_gene: -; v_gene: TRBV5-4; CDR3aa: CASSFPLGDANEQFF; CDR3nt: TGTGCCAGCAGCTTCCCCCTAGGGGACGCGAATGAGCAGTTCTTC
j_gene: TRBJ2-3; abundance: -; d_gene: -; v_gene: TRBV6-1; CDR3aa: CASSEEGGGTDTQYF; CDR3nt: TGTGCCAGCAGTGAGGAGGGGGGGGGCACAGATACGCAGTATTTT
j_gene: TRBJ2-1; abundance: -; d_gene: -; v_gene: TRBV11-3; CDR3aa: CASSLEGADYEQFF; CDR3nt: TGTGCCAGCAGCTTAGAAGGGGCAGACTATGAGCAGTTCTTC
j_gene: TRBJ1-4; abundance: -; d_gene: -; v_gene: TRBV28; CDR3aa: CASSFSATNEKLFF; CDR3nt: TGTGCCAGCAGTTTTTCTGCAACTAATGAAAAACTGTTTTTT
j_gene: TRBJ1-1; abundance: -; d_gene: -; v_gene: TRBV7-8; CDR3aa: CASSLVRNTEAFF; CDR3nt: TGTGCCAGCAGCTTAGTTAGGAACACTGAAGCTTTCTTT
j_gene: TRBJ1-2; abundance: -; d_gene: -; v_gene: TRBV6-4; CDR3aa: CASSFNAGAYGYTF; CDR3nt: TGTGCCAGCAGCTTCAACGCCGGGGCCTATGGCTACACCTTC
j_gene: TRBJ2-7; abundance: -; d_gene: TRBD1; v_gene: TRBV5-1; CDR3aa: CASSPETGVGPNEQYF; CDR3nt: TGCGCCAGCAGCCCGGAAACAGGGGTAGGACCCAACGAGCAGTACTTC
j_gene: TRBJ1-5; abundance: -; d_gene: -; v_gene: TRBV30; CDR3aa: CAWSVNPAAPEFYSNQPQHF; CDR3nt: TGTGCCTGGAGTGTTAACCCGGCGGCCCCCGAATTTTATAGCAATCAGCCCCAGCATTTT
j_gene: TRBJ1-2; abundance: once; d_gene: -; v_gene: TRBV6-5; CDR3aa: CASSSNDWYGYTF; CDR3nt: TGTGCCAGCAGTTCAAATGACTGGTATGGCTACACCTTC
j_gene: TRBJ2-7; abundance: -; d_gene: -; v_gene: TRBV7-6; CDR3aa: CASSLPGHEQYF; CDR3nt: TGTGCCAGCAGCTTACCAGGACACGAGCAGTACTTC
j_gene: TRBJ2-3; abundance: -; d_gene: -; v_gene: TRBV7-6; CDR3aa: CASSLNDGQVTQYF; CDR3nt: TGTGCCAGCAGCTTAAACGACGGTCAAGTTACGCAGTATTTT
j_gene: TRBJ2-7; abundance: -; d_gene: TRBD2; v_gene: TRBV5-1; CDR3aa: CASSLVAGGEYEQYF; CDR3nt: TGCGCCAGCAGCTTGGTAGCGGGGGGTGAATACGAGCAGTACTTC
j_gene: TRBJ1-1; abundance: few; d_gene: -; v_gene: TRBV4-1; CDR3aa: CASRAGTPTSKAFF; CDR3nt: TGCGCCAGCAGGGCCGGGACTCCGACGAGCAAAGCTTTCTTT
j_gene: TRBJ1-1; abundance: -; d_gene: -; v_gene: TRBV5-1; CDR3aa: CASSLEGRLNTEAFF; CDR3nt: TGCGCCAGCAGCTTGGAGGGCAGGCTGAACACTGAAGCTTTCTTT
j_gene: TRBJ2-1; abundance: -; d_gene: TRBD1; v_gene: TRBV18; CDR3aa: CASSPQGAHTYNEQFF; CDR3nt: TGTGCCAGCTCACCACAGGGGGCTCACACCTACAATGAGCAGTTCTTC
j_gene: TRBJ2-1; abundance: -; d_gene: TRBD1; v_gene: TRBV5-1; CDR3aa: CASSDGTGTEQFF; CDR3nt: TGCGCCAGCAGCGACGGGACAGGGACTGAGCAGTTCTTC
j_gene: TRBJ2-2; abundance: once; d_gene: TRBD2; v_gene: TRBV9; CDR3aa: CASSPSTSGGYQTGELFF; CDR3nt: TGTGCCAGCAGCCCCTCCACTAGCGGGGGGTATCAGACCGGGGAGCTGTTTTTT
j_gene: TRBJ1-2; abundance: -; d_gene: TRBD1; v_gene: TRBV5-1; CDR3aa: CASSLEGQSYGYTF; CDR3nt: TGCGCCAGCAGCTTGGAGGGACAGTCCTATGGCTACACCTTC
j_gene: TRBJ1-1; abundance: -; d_gene: TRBD1; v_gene: TRBV6-5; CDR3aa: CASSRTGGPTEAFF; CDR3nt: TGTGCCAGCAGTAGAACAGGGGGACCCACTGAAGCTTTCTTT
j_gene: TRBJ2-1; abundance: -; d_gene: -; v_gene: TRBV6-6; CDR3aa: CASSPGTLSFRNEQFF; CDR3nt: TGTGCCAGCAGCCCCGGGACACTTAGTTTCCGCAATGAGCAGTTCTTC
j_gene: TRBJ1-1; abundance: -; d_gene: TRBD1; v_gene: TRBV4-3; CDR3aa: CASSPTGTVNTEAFF; CDR3nt: TGCGCCAGCAGCCCGACCGGGACAGTGAACACTGAAGCTTTCTTT
j_gene: TRBJ2-7; abundance: -; d_gene: -; v_gene: TRBV18; CDR3aa: CASSPNSVEGSGEQYF; CDR3nt: TGTGCCAGCTCACCAAATTCGGTGGAGGGCTCGGGAGAGCAGTACTTC
j_gene: TRBJ1-4; abundance: -; d_gene: -; v_gene: TRBV4-3; CDR3aa: CASSQEQGDEKLFF; CDR3nt: TGCGCCAGCAGCCAAGAACAGGGTGACGAAAAACTGTTTTTT
j_gene: TRBJ1-5; abundance: once; d_gene: -; v_gene: TRBV28; CDR3aa: CASSPRDSNQPQHF; CDR3nt: TGTGCCAGCAGTCCCCGGGACAGCAATCAGCCCCAGCATTTT
j_gene: TRBJ2-5; abundance: -; d_gene: TRBD2; v_gene: TRBV5-1; CDR3aa: CASSYGTSGLETQYF; CDR3nt: TGCGCCAGCAGCTACGGGACTAGCGGTTTAGAGACCCAGTACTTC
j_gene: TRBJ1-5; abundance: -; d_gene: -; v_gene: TRBV5-1; CDR3aa: CASSLDPNQPQHF; CDR3nt: TGCGCCAGCAGCCTGGACCCGAATCAGCCCCAGCATTTT
j_gene: TRBJ2-7; abundance: -; d_gene: -; v_gene: TRBV18; CDR3aa: CASSPDRHEQYF; CDR3nt: TGTGCCAGCTCACCGGACAGACACGAGCAGTACTTC
j_gene: TRBJ2-7; abundance: -; d_gene: TRBD2; v_gene: TRBV27; CDR3aa: CASSLSGLARSYEQYF; CDR3nt: TGTGCCAGCAGTTTATCCGGACTAGCGCGCTCCTACGAGCAGTACTTC
j_gene: TRBJ2-5; abundance: once; d_gene: -; v_gene: TRBV6-6; CDR3aa: CASSYSRRGRETQYF; CDR3nt: TGTGCCAGCAGTTACTCGAGGAGGGGGCGAGAGACCCAGTACTTC
j_gene: TRBJ1-1; abundance: -; d_gene: -; v_gene: TRBV29-1; CDR3aa: CSVGLAEAFF; CDR3nt: TGCAGCGTTGGGTTGGCTGAAGCTTTCTTT
j_gene: TRBJ1-1; abundance: -; d_gene: -; v_gene: TRBV6-6; CDR3aa: CASSYSTRHGGTEAFF; CDR3nt: TGTGCCAGCAGTTACTCGACCCGGCACGGGGGCACTGAAGCTTTCTTT
j_gene: TRBJ1-1; abundance: -; d_gene: -; v_gene: TRBV15; CDR3aa: CATSPDYTNTEAFF; CDR3nt: TGTGCCACCAGCCCAGATTATACAAACACTGAAGCTTTCTTT
j_gene: TRBJ1-4; abundance: -; d_gene: -; v_gene: TRBV4-3; CDR3aa: CASSQGQGREKLFF; CDR3nt: TGCGCCAGCAGCCAAGGTCAGGGTAGGGAAAAACTGTTTTTT
j_gene: TRBJ1-4; abundance: -; d_gene: TRBD1; v_gene: TRBV4-3; CDR3aa: CASSQYQGAADEKLFF; CDR3nt: TGCGCCAGCAGCCAATACCAGGGGGCAGCGGACGAAAAACTGTTTTTT
j_gene: TRBJ1-2; abundance: -; d_gene: TRBD1; v_gene: TRBV10-3; CDR3aa: CAIRPTGANYGYTF; CDR3nt: TGTGCCATCAGGCCCACAGGGGCTAACTATGGCTACACCTTC
j_gene: TRBJ1-1; abundance: -; d_gene: TRBD1; v_gene: TRBV7-2; CDR3aa: CASSLGDSYEAFF; CDR3nt: TGTGCCAGCAGCTTAGGGGACAGTTATGAAGCTTTCTTT
j_gene: TRBJ2-5; abundance: -; d_gene: TRBD1; v_gene: TRBV19; CDR3aa: CASAQGDQETQYF; CDR3nt: TGTGCCAGTGCACAGGGGGATCAAGAGACCCAGTACTTC
j_gene: TRBJ2-5; abundance: -; d_gene: TRBD2; v_gene: TRBV18; CDR3aa: CASSDSGEETQYF; CDR3nt: TGTGCCAGCTCAGATAGCGGGGAGGAGACCCAGTACTTC
j_gene: TRBJ1-2; abundance: -; d_gene: -; v_gene: TRBV4-3; CDR3aa: CASSQDAKSGDAVTYGYTF; CDR3nt: TGCGCCAGCAGCCAAGATGCCAAGAGCGGGGATGCCGTTACCTATGGCTACACCTTC
j_gene: TRBJ2-1; abundance: -; d_gene: -; v_gene: TRBV11-2; CDR3aa: CASSLEGTVYNEQFF; CDR3nt: TGTGCCAGCAGCTTAGAGGGGACGGTCTACAATGAGCAGTTCTTC
j_gene: TRBJ1-3; abundance: -; d_gene: -; v_gene: TRBV6-4; CDR3aa: CASSERRGRRAHHSGNTIYF; CDR3nt: TGTGCCAGCAGTGAACGCCGGGGCAGACGGGCCCATCACTCTGGAAACACCATATATTTT
j_gene: TRBJ1-3; abundance: -; d_gene: -; v_gene: TRBV10-3; CDR3aa: CAITGFGNTIYF; CDR3nt: TGTGCCATCACGGGCTTTGGAAACACCATATATTTT
j_gene: TRBJ2-5; abundance: -; d_gene: TRBD1; v_gene: TRBV10-3; CDR3aa: CAIRDRGNQETQYF; CDR3nt: TGTGCCATAAGGGACAGGGGAAACCAAGAGACCCAGTACTTC
j_gene: TRBJ1-1; abundance: -; d_gene: -; v_gene: TRBV10-3; CDR3aa: CAISRITGNTEAFF; CDR3nt: TGTGCCATCAGTAGGATTACAGGGAACACTGAAGCTTTCTTT
j_gene: TRBJ1-2; abundance: -; d_gene: TRBD1; v_gene: TRBV10-3; CDR3aa: CAISGQGIGGYTF; CDR3nt: TGTGCCATCAGTGGACAGGGAATTGGCGGCTACACCTTC
j_gene: TRBJ2-7; abundance: -; d_gene: -; v_gene: TRBV7-6; CDR3aa: CASSRSESYEQYF; CDR3nt: TGTGCCAGCAGCCGTTCCGAGTCTTACGAGCAGTACTTC
j_gene: TRBJ1-5; abundance: -; d_gene: -; v_gene: TRBV2; CDR3aa: CASRNSDSNQPQHF; CDR3nt: TGTGCCAGCAGAAACAGCGATAGCAATCAGCCCCAGCATTTT